This T cell receptor beta chain was profiled in a study of blood T cell repertoires in COVID-19. Under the authors' procedure: The authors estimated nucleated cell counts from reference gene primer amplification. TCRdb keeps only in-frame clones here, not all; method: immunoSEQ multiplex PCR. Clone size and V and J calls were adopted from that table, with D and trimming inferred from the DNA. The table lists about 270,000 clones, around 86% of them singletons. Between the trimmed V and J ends, which lost 4 bases and 7 bases, there was a span of 17 bases. The germline CDR1 and CDR2 sequences are LNHDA and SQIVND (reference sequence). CDR3 length: 15 amino acids. Grouping used clinical history reported by participants in a survey and questionnaire.

The sample taken for sequencing was PBMCs or T cells enriched from blood (not recorded which). This chain links TRBV19 with TRBJ2-1; maybe TRBD1 (6 bases). The receptor was derived from a woman aged 18-35 years who had recovered from COVID-19. The CDR3 bases are TGTGCCAGTAGTACGGACTCGCCTACAGGGAATGAGCAGTTCTTC. This encodes CASSTDSPTGNEQFF.